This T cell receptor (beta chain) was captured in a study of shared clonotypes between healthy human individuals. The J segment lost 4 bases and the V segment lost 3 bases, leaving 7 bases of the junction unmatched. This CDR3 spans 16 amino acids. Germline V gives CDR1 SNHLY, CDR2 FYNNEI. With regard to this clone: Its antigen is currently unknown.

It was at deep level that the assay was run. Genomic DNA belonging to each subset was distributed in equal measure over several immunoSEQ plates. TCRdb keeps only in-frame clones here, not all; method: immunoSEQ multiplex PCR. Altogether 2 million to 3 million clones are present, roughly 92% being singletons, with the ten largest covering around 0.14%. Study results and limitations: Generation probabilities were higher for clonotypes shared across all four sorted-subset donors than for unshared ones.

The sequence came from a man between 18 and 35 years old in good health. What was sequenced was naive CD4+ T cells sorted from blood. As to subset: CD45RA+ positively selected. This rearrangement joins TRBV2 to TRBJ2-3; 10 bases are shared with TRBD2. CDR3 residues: CASSESRLAGADTQYF. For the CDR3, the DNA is TGTGCCAGCAGTGAGAGTAGGCTAGCGGGAGCAGATACGCAGTATTTT. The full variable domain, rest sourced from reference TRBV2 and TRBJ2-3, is EPEVTQTPSHQVTQMGQEVILRCVPISNHLYFYWYRQILGQKVEFLVSFYNNEISEKSEIFDDQFSVERPDGSNFTLKIRSTKLEDSAMYFCASSESRLAGADTQYFGPGTRLTVL.